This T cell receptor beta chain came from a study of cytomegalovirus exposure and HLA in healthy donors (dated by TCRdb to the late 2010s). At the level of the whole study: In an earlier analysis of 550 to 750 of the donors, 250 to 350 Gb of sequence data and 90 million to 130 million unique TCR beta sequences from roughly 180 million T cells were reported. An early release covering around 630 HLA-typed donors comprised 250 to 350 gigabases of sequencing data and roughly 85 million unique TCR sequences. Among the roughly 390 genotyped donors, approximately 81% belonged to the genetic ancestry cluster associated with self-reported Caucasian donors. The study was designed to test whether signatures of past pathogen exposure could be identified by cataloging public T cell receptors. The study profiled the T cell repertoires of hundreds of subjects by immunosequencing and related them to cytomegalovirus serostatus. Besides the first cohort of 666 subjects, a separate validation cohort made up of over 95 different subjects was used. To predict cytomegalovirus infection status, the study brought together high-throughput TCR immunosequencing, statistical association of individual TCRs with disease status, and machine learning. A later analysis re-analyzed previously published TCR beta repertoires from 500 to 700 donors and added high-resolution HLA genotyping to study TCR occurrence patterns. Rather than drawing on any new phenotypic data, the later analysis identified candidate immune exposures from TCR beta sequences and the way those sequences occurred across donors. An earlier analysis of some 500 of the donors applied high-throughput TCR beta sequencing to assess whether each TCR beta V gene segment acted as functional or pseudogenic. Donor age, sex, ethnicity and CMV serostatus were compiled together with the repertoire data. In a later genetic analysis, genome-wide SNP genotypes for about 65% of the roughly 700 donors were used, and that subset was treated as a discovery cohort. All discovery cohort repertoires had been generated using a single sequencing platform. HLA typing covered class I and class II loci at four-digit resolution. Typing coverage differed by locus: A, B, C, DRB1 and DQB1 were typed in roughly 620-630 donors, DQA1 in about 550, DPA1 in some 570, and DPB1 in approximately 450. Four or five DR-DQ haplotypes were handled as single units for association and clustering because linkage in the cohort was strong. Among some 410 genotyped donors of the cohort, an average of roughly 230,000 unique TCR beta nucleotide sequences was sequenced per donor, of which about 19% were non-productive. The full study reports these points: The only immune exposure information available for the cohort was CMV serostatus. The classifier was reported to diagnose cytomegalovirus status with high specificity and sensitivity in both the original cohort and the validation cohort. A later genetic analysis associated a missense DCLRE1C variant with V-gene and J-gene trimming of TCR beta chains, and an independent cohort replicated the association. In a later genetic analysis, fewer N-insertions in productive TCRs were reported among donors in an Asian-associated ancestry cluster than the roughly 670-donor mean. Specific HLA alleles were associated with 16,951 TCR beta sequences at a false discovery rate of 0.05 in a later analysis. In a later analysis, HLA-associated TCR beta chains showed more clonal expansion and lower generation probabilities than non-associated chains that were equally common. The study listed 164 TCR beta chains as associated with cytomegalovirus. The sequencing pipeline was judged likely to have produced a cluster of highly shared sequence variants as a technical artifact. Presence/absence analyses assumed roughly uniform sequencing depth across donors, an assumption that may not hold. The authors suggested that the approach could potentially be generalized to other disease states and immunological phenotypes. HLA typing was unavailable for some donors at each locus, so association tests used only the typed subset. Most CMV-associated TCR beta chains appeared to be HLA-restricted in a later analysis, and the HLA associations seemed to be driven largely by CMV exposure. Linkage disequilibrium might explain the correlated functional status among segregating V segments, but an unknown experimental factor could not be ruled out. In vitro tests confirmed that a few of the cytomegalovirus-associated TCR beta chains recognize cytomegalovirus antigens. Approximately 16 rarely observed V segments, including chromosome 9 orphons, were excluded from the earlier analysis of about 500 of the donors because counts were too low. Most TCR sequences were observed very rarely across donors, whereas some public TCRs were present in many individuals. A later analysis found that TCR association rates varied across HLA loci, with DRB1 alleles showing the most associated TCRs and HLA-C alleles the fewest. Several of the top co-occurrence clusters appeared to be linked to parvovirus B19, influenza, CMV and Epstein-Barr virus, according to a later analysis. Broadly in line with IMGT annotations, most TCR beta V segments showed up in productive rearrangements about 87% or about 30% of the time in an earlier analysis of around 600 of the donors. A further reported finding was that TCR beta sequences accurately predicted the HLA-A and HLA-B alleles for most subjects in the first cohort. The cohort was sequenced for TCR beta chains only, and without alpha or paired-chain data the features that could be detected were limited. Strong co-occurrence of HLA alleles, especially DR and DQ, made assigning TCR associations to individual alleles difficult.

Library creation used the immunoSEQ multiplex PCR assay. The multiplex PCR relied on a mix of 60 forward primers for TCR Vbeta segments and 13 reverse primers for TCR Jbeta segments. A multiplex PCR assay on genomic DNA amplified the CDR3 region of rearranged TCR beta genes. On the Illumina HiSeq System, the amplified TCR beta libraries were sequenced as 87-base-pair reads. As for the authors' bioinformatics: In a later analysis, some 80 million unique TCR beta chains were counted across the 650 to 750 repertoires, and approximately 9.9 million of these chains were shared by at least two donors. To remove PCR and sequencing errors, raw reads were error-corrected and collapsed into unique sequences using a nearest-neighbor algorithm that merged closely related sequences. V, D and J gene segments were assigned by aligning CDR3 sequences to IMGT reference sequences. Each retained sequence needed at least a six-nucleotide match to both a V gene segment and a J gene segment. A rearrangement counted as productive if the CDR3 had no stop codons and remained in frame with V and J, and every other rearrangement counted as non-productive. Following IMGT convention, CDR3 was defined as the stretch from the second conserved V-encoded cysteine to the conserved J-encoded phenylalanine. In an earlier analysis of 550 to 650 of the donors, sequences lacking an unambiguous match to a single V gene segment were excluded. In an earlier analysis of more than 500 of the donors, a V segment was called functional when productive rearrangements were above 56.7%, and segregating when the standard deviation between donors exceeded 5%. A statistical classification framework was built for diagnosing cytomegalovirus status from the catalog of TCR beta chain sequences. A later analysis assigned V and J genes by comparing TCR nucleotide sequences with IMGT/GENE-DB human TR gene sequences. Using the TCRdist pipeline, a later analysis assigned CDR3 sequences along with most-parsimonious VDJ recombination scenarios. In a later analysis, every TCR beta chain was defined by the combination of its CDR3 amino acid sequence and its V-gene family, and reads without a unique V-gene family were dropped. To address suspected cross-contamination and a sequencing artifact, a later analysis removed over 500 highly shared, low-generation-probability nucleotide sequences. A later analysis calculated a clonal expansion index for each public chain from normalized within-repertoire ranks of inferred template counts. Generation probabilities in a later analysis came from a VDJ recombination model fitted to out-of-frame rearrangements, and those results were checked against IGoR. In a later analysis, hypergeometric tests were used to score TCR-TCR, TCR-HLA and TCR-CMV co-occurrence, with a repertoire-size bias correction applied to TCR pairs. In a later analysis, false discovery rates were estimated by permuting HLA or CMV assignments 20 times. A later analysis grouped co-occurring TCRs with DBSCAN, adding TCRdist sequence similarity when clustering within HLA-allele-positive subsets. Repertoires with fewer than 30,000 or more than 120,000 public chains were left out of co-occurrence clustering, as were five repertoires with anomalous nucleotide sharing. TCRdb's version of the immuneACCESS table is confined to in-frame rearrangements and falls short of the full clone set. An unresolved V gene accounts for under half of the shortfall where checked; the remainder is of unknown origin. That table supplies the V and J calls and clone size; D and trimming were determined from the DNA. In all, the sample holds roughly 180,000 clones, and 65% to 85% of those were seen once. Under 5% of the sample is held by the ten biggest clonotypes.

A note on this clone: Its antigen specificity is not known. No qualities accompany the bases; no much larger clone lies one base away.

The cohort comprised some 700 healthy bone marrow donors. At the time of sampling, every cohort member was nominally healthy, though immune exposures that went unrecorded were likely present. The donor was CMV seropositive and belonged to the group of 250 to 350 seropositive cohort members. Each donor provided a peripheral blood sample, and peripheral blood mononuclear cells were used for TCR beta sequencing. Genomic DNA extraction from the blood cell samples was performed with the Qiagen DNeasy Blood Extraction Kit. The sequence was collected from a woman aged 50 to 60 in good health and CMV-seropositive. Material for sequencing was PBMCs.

The nucleotides are TGCGCCAGCAGCCTAACTCACCTGCGAGGGAGGGGAAACACCATATATTTT. Its product reads: CASSLTHLRGRGNTIYF. The chain is made from TRBV4-3 and TRBJ1-3; the D gene is not confidently resolved. The CDR3 runs 17 amino acids, cysteine and phenylalanine included. The read is trimmed to its CDR3 DNA, 51 bases read in frame from base 1. A distance of 20 bases separates the germline ends of V and J, which lose 4 bases and 4 bases respectively. According to the germline V gene, CDR1 reads LGHNA and CDR2 reads YSLEER.